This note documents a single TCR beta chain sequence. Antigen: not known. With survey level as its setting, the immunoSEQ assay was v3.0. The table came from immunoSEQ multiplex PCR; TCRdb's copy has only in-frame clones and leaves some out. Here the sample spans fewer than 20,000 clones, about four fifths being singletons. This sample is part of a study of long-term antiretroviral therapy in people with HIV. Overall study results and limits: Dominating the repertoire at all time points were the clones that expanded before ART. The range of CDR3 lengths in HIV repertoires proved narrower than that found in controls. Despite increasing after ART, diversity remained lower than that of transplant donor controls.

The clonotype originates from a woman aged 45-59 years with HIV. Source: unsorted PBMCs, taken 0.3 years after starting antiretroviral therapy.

CDR3 DNA sequence: TGTGCCAGTAGTATAGGTAAAAACAGGGTCGGCAATCAGCCCCAGCATTTT. It specifies CASSIGKNRVGNQPQHF. The chain has TRBV19 and TRBJ1-5; D possibly corresponds to TRBD1 (6 bases). Germline CDR1 LNHDA, CDR2 SQIVND (reference sequence). CDR3 length equals 17 residues. Trimming cost V 1 base and J 2 bases, with 15 bases left between them.